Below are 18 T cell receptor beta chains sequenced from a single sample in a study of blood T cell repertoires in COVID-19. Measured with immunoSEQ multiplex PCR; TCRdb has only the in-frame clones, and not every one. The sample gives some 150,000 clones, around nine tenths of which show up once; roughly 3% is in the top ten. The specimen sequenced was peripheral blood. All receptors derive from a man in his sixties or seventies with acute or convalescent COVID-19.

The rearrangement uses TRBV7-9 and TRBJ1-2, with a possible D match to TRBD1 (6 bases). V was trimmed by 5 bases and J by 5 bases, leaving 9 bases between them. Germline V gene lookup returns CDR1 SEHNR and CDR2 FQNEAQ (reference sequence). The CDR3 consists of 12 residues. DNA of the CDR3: TGTGCCAGCAGCCGGACAGATTATGGCTACACCTTC. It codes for CASSRTDYGYTF.

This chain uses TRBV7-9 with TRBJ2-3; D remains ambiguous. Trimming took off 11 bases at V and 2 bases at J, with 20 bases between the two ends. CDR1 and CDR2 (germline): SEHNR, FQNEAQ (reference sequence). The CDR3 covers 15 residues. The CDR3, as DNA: TGTGCCGGTCAGACCGGAGCGTTAAACACAGATACGCAGTATTTT. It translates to CAGQTGALNTDTQYF.

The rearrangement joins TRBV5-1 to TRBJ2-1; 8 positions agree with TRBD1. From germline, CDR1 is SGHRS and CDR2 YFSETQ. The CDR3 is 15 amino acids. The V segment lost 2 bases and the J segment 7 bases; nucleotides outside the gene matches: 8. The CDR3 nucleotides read TGCGCCAGCAGCTTAGCCCAGGGGGCGCGAAATGAGCAGTTCTTC. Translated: CASSLAQGARNEQFF.

The CDR3 here is CASSPRDFNEKLFF. The CDR3 nucleotides read TGCGCCAGCAGCCCACGGGACTTTAATGAAAAACTGTTTTTT. V and J are TRBV5-1 and TRBJ1-4; D is perhaps TRBD1 (5 bases). V shed 4 bases and J shed 4 bases, with 11 bases lying between them. Germline assignment: CDR1 SGHRS and CDR2 YFSETQ. CDR3 length equals 14 residues.

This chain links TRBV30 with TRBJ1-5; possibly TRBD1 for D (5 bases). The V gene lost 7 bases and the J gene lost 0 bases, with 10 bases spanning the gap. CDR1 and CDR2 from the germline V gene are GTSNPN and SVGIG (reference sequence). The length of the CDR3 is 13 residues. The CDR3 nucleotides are TGTGCCTCCTCAGGGAATAGCAATCAGCCCCAGCATTTT. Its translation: CASSGNSNQPQHF.

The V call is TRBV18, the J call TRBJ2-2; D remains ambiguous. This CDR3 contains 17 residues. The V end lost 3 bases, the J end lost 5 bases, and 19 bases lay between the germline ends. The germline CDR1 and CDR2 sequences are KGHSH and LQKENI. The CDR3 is CASSPSQRILRTGELFF. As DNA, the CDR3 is TGTGCCAGCTCACCCTCTCAACGAATACTACGGACCGGGGAGCTGTTTTTT.

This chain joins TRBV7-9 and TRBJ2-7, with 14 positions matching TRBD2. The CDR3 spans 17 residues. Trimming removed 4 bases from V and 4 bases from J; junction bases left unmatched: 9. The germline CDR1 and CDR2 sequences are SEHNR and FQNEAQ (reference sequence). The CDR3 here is CASSSPTSGRAMYEQYF. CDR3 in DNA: TGTGCCAGCAGCTCTCCGACTAGCGGGAGGGCCATGTACGAGCAGTACTTC.

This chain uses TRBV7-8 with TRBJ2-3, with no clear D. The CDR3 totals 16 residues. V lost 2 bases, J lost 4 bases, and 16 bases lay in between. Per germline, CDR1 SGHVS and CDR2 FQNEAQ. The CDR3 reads CASSLSLAAEPDTQYF. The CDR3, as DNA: TGTGCCAGCAGCTTATCCCTGGCCGCCGAACCAGATACGCAGTATTTT.

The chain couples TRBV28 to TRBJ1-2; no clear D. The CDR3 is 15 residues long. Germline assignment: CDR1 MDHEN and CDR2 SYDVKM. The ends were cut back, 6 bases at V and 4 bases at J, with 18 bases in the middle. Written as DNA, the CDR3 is TGTGCCAGCAGCCCACCCCTCGACAATTTCTATGGCTACACCTTC. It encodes CASSPPLDNFYGYTF.

CDR3 in amino acids: CSAEGGPIYGYTF. The CDR3 nucleotides read TGCAGCGCCGAGGGGGGGCCCATCTATGGCTACACCTTC. The V and J genes are TRBV29-1 and TRBJ1-2; D is possibly TRBD1 (6 bases). The CDR3 is made up of 13 amino acids. V was clipped by 7 bases and J by 4 bases, with 16 bases between them. CDR1 is SQVTM, CDR2 ANQGSEA, per germline.

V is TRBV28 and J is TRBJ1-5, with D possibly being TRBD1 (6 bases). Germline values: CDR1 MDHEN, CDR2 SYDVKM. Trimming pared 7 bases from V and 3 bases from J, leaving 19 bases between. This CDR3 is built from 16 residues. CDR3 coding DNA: TGTGCCAGCATCCGAGGGGGGGGACGACTCAATCAGCCCCAGCATTTT. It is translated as CASIRGGGRLNQPQHF.

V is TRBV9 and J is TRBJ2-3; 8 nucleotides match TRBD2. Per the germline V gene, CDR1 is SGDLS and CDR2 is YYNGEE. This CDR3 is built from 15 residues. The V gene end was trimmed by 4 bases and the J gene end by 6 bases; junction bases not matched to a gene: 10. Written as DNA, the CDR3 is TGTGCCAGCAGCCCAGGACTAGCTTGGGGGGATACGCAGTATTTT. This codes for CASSPGLAWGDTQYF.

The CDR3: CASSLWGLESEAFF. In DNA, the CDR3 is TGTGCCAGCAGTTTGTGGGGGCTGGAATCGGAAGCTTTCTTT. The V call is TRBV27, the J call TRBJ1-1, with a tentative D call TRBD1 (6 bases). The germline V gene encodes CDR1 MNHEY and CDR2 SMNVEV (reference sequence). Trimming shortened V by 3 bases and J by 8 bases, and 16 bases separated the two germline ends. The CDR3 consists of 14 residues.

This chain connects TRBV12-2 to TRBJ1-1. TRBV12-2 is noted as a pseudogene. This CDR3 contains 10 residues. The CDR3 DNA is TGTGCAAGTCGCTTCTGTGTAGCTTTCTTT. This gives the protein CASRFCVAFF.

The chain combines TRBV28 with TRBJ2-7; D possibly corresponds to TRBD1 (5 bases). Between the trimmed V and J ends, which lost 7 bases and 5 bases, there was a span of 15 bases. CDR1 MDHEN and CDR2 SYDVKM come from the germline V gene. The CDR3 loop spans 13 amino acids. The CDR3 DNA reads TGTGCCAGCAATTGGGGCAGGTCAGACGAGCAGTACTTC. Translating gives CASNWGRSDEQYF.

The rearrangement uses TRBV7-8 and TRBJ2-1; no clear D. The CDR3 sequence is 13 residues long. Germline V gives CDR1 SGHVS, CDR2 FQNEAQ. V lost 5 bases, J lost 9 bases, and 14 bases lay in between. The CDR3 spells CASSPPGYGEQFF. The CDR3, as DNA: TGTGCCAGCAGCCCGCCCGGGTACGGTGAGCAGTTCTTC. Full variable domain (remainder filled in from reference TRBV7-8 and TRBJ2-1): GAGVSQSPRYKVAKRGQDVALRCDPISGHVSLFWYQQALGQGPEFLTYFQNEAQLDKSGLPSDRFFAERPEGSVSTLKIQRTQQEDSAVYLCASSPPGYGEQFFGPGTRLTVL.

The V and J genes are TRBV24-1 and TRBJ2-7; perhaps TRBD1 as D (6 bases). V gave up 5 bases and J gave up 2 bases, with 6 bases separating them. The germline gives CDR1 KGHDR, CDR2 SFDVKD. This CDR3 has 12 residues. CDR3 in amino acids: CATSGDTYEQYF. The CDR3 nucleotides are TGTGCCACCAGTGGGGACACCTACGAGCAGTACTTC.

CDR3 protein: CASSFLAGPYEQYF. The CDR3 DNA reads as TGTGCCAGCAGCTTTCTAGCGGGACCCTACGAGCAGTACTTC. The chain joins TRBV5-4 to TRBJ2-7, with TRBD2 matching 9 bases. V lost 2 bases to trimming and J lost 2 bases; unmatched junction nucleotides: 2. CDR3 size: 14 residues. Germline lookup yields CDR1 SGHNT and CDR2 YYREEE (reference sequence).